This paragraph reports one T cell receptor beta chain. The data were obtained in a study of blood T cell repertoires in COVID-19. Using immunoSEQ multiplex PCR, the repertoire was profiled, and TCRdb retains in-frame clones only, with some absent. The sample consists of about 39,000 clones, about 86% of them appearing once. Sequenced: peripheral blood. The TCR comes from a man aged 35-49 years with active COVID-19.

CDR3 amino acids: CASIFRGPGYNEQFF. As DNA, the CDR3 is TGTGCCAGCATATTCAGGGGGCCTGGGTACAATGAGCAGTTCTTC. The V gene is TRBV2, the J gene TRBJ2-1; 8 positions match TRBD1. Trimming took 7 bases from V and 4 from J; bases not matched to a gene: 9. CDR3 length equals 15 residues. Germline CDR1 reads SNHLY; CDR2 reads FYNNEI.